The entry below gives a single T cell receptor (beta chain) sequence along with its context. The data belong to a study of blood T cell repertoires in COVID-19. Study overall: The study drew acute and convalescent COVID-19 samples from the United States, Italy and Spain. PBMCs, B-cell-depleted T cells, or T cells were the source of the cDNA or gDNA that made up the material.

Authors' methods: Reference gene primer amplification yielded estimated nucleated cell counts. TCRdb keeps only in-frame clones here, not all; method: immunoSEQ multiplex PCR. The V and J calls and clone size are taken from that table; D and trimming were inferred from the DNA. The repertoire has some 150,000 clones, 84% of them found once; the top ten carry less than 9%. The CDR3 is 15 residues long. Germline V gene sequence: CDR1 SGHVS, CDR2 FNYEAQ. J gave up 4 bases and V 5 bases, and 9 bases lay outside the gene matches. V usage is TRBV7-6 and J usage is TRBJ2-5; 8 bases align to TRBD1. Sequencing input: peripheral blood. This receptor was taken from a man aged 40-49 years who had recovered from COVID-19. The CDR3 loop is CASSLGQGYLETQYF. In nucleotides, the CDR3 is TGTGCCAGCAGCCTCGGACAGGGTTATTTAGAGACCCAGTACTTC.